What follows are 26 T cell receptor beta chains derived from one specimen sequenced in a study of blood T cell repertoires in COVID-19. Method: immunoSEQ multiplex PCR; TCRdb's copy keeps in-frame clones and lacks some. The sample contains more than 50,000 clones, around 90% of which appear only once. Specimen: peripheral blood. The receptors shown here come from a man in his fifties or sixties with active COVID-19.

V usage is TRBV25-1 and J usage is TRBJ1-2; D not resolved. V was trimmed by 10 bases and J by 5 bases, leaving 11 bases between them. This CDR3 has 11 residues. CDR1 and CDR2 from the germline V gene are MGHDK and SYGVNS. CDR3 nucleotide sequence: TGTGCCACTCCCGTTCGGTATGGCTACACCTTC. Translating it yields CATPVRYGYTF.

The V gene is TRBV6-2 or TRBV6-3, the J gene TRBJ1-5; weak D call: TRBD1 (6 bases). Trimming removed 3 bases at V and 7 bases at J, with 16 bases between. Germline V gene sequence: CDR1 MNHEY, CDR2 SVGEGT. The CDR3 is 15 amino acids. The CDR3 spells CASSYHRELEQPQHF. As DNA, the CDR3 is TGTGCCAGCAGTTATCACAGGGAGTTAGAGCAGCCCCAGCATTTT.

The genes are TRBV7-9 and TRBJ2-7; possibly TRBD1 for D (6 bases). CDR3 length equals 14 residues. Germline loops: CDR1 SEHNR, CDR2 FQNEAQ (reference sequence). The germline V and J ends were trimmed by 5 bases and 2 bases, with 13 bases remaining between them. In DNA form, the CDR3 reads TGTGCCAGCAGCCTCGGACAGTATACCTACGAGCAGTACTTC. Protein product: CASSLGQYTYEQYF.

The CDR3 reads CAWSPSNQPQHF. The CDR3, as DNA: TGTGCCTGGAGTCCGAGCAATCAGCCCCAGCATTTT. V and J are TRBV30 and TRBJ1-5; D call uncertain. Germline V gives CDR1 GTSNPN, CDR2 SVGIG (reference sequence). The CDR3 runs to 12 residues. Trimming took 2 bases from V and 1 from J, leaving 3 bases between them.

The chain has TRBV30 and TRBJ1-5; D is uncertain. V was cut by 0 bases and J by 2 bases, with 8 bases left in between. Germline V gives CDR1 GTSNPN, CDR2 SVGIG (reference sequence). The CDR3 is 14 amino acids. The CDR3 DNA sequence: TGTGCCTGGAGTGTCTCTGTTGGCAATCAGCCCCAGCATTTT. Encoded protein: CAWSVSVGNQPQHF.

The chain recombines TRBV28 with TRBJ2-7, with D perhaps TRBD1 (6 bases). V was cut by 3 bases and J by 3 bases, with 15 bases left in between. The length of the CDR3 is 15 residues. Germline lookup yields CDR1 MDHEN and CDR2 SYDVKM. The CDR3 DNA reads as TGTGCCAGCAGTTTCCCGACAGGTCAGGTCTACGAGCAGTACTTC. Translated: CASSFPTGQVYEQYF.

The V gene is TRBV9, the J gene TRBJ2-2; 7 positions match TRBD2. Germline V CDR1 and CDR2: SGDLS, YYNGEE. The trim removed 4 bases at V and 0 bases at J, leaving 6 bases unmatched. The CDR3 sequence is 16 residues long. The CDR3 nucleotides read TGTGCCAGCAGCCGTAACCGGGGGGCGAACACCGGGGAGCTGTTTTTT. Encoded protein: CASSRNRGANTGELFF. Complete variable domain (other parts from reference TRBV9 and TRBJ2-2): DSGVTQTPKHLITATGQRVTLRCSPRSGDLSVYWYQQSLDQGLQFLIQYYNGEERAKGNILERFSAQQFPDLHSELNLSSLELGDSALYFCASSRNRGANTGELFFGEGSRLTVL.

The gene calls are TRBV11-2 and TRBJ2-4; TRBD1 is a possible D gene (6 bases). The CDR3 sequence is 17 residues long. The germline V gene has CDR1 SGHAT and CDR2 FQNNGV. Trimming removed 4 bases at V and 0 bases at J, with 16 bases between. CDR3 amino acids: CASSSPTGPLAKNIQYF. As DNA, the CDR3 is TGTGCCAGCAGCTCTCCGACAGGCCCCTTAGCCAAAAACATTCAGTACTTC. The complete variable domain, with remaining parts taken from reference TRBV11-2 and TRBJ2-4, reads EAGVAQSPRYKIIEKRQSVAFWCNPISGHATLYWYQQILGQGPKLLIQFQNNGVVDDSQLPKDRFSAERLKGVDSTLKIQPAKLEDSAVYLCASSSPTGPLAKNIQYFGAGTRLSVL.

This chain connects TRBV12-3 or TRBV12-4 to TRBJ2-7; 8 bases align to TRBD1. Unmatched junction bases numbered 3, after V lost 6 bases and J lost 2 bases. The CDR3 loop spans 13 amino acids. CDR3: CASRTGGAYEQYF. CDR3 coding DNA: TGTGCCAGCAGAACAGGGGGAGCCTACGAGCAGTACTTC.

In this sample, this clone turned up once. The CDR3 is CASSRDRRTYEQYF. In DNA form, the CDR3 reads TGTGCCAGTAGCAGGGACAGAAGAACCTACGAGCAGTACTTC. The V and J genes are TRBV19 and TRBJ2-7, with TRBD1 matching over 7 bases. The germline V gene encodes CDR1 LNHDA and CDR2 SQIVND (reference sequence). The J segment lost 2 bases and the V segment lost 6 bases, leaving 7 bases of the junction unmatched. The CDR3 is made up of 14 amino acids.

This clone was seen only once. This rearrangement joins TRBV7-9 to TRBJ2-5; 7 bases line up with TRBD1. CDR1 is SEHNR and CDR2 is FQNEAQ in the germline V gene (reference sequence). Germline trimming cut 6 bases from V and 1 base from J; bases unmatched to any gene: 5. The CDR3 consists of 14 residues. CDR3 region: CASSLQGTQETQYF. In DNA, the CDR3 is TGTGCCAGCAGTTTACAGGGGACCCAAGAGACCCAGTACTTC.

V gene TRBV7-2 combines with J gene TRBJ2-7, with TRBD1 matching 9 bases. V dropped 6 bases and J dropped 5; count of bases not matched to a gene: 2. Germline lookup yields CDR1 SGHTA and CDR2 FQGNSA. The CDR3 contains 12 residues. The CDR3 here is CASRGQGHEQYF. In nucleotides, the CDR3 is TGTGCCAGCAGGGGACAGGGTCACGAGCAGTACTTC.

This chain connects TRBV19 to TRBJ2-4, with D possibly TRBD2 on 5 matching bases. The V gene lost 6 bases and the J gene lost 3 bases, with 18 bases spanning the gap. The germline V gene has CDR1 LNHDA and CDR2 SQIVND (reference sequence). CDR3 length: 16 residues. CDR3 protein: CASRESFRDLKNIQYF. The CDR3 nucleotides read TGTGCCAGTAGAGAGTCTTTCCGGGATCTCAAAAACATTCAGTACTTC.

This rearrangement joins TRBV4-1 to TRBJ1-5; tentative D call: TRBD1 (5 bases). The germline V gene encodes CDR1 MGHRA and CDR2 YSYEKL. The CDR3 sequence is 17 residues long. With 0 bases removed from V and 3 bases from J, the gap between germline ends came to 15 bases. CDR3: CASSQDPPGGINQPQHF. CDR3 coding DNA: TGCGCCAGCAGCCAAGATCCGCCGGGGGGGATCAATCAGCCCCAGCATTTT.

The rearrangement links TRBV18 to TRBJ1-1, with D uncertain. The V and J ends lost 4 bases and 5 bases respectively, with 14 bases between them. Germline V gives CDR1 KGHSH, CDR2 LQKENI. This CDR3 has 14 residues. The CDR3 DNA is TGTGCCAGCTCACGGAAGGAGCTGAGAACTGAAGCTTTCTTT. Translation: CASSRKELRTEAFF.

The CDR3: CASSLSRDNSYNEQFF. DNA for the CDR3: TGCGCCAGCAGCCTGAGCCGGGACAACTCCTACAATGAGCAGTTCTTC. This chain joins TRBV4-1 and TRBJ2-1, with a possible D match to TRBD1 (6 bases). The ends were cut back, 4 bases at V and 0 bases at J, with 13 bases in the middle. CDR1 and CDR2 from the germline V gene are MGHRA and YSYEKL. The CDR3 has 16 amino acids.

The genes are TRBV5-1 and TRBJ2-7; no firm D call. The CDR3 spans 14 residues. The germline V gene has CDR1 SGHRS and CDR2 YFSETQ. V lost 1 base and J 0 bases, leaving 8 bases between the germline ends. CDR3: CASSLLAHSYEQYF. The DNA of the CDR3 is TGCGCCAGCAGCTTGTTGGCCCACTCCTACGAGCAGTACTTC.

The chain uses TRBV27 and TRBJ1-6, with D unclear. V lost 2 bases, J lost 4 bases, and 9 bases lay in between. The CDR3 loop spans 15 amino acids. Germline lookup yields CDR1 MNHEY and CDR2 SMNVEV (reference sequence). CDR3 protein: CASSLRGGYNSPLHF. The CDR3 DNA sequence: TGTGCCAGCAGTTTACGGGGAGGGTATAATTCACCCCTCCACTTT.

This clone was seen more than once but under ten times. The rearrangement uses TRBV4-3 and TRBJ2-5; TRBD2 agrees at 7 bases. Looked up from germline, CDR1 is LGHNA and CDR2 is YSLEER. Unmatched junction bases numbered 11, after V lost 1 base and J lost 6 bases. The CDR3 consists of 16 residues. In DNA, the CDR3 is TGCGCCAGCAGCCAAGGCCTCGGGGGGTCGGACCAGACCCAGTACTTC. Protein: CASSQGLGGSDQTQYF.

The V gene is TRBV3-1 (or the pseudogene TRBV3-2), the J gene TRBJ2-2; D unresolved. This CDR3 contains 12 residues. Germline V CDR1 and CDR2: LGHDT, YNNKEL (reference sequence). Trimming cost V 0 bases and J 8 bases, with 4 bases left between them. CDR3 in amino acids: CASSQDSGELFF. Written as DNA, the CDR3 is TGTGCCAGCAGCCAAGACAGTGGGGAGCTGTTTTTT.

This sequence joins TRBV7-6 and TRBJ1-2; TRBD1 aligns across 10 bases. CDR1 and CDR2 (germline): SGHVS, FNYEAQ. The CDR3 has 14 residues. The J segment lost 6 bases and the V segment lost 5 bases, leaving 6 bases of the junction unmatched. The CDR3 DNA reads TGTGCCAGCAGCCTAGTAGGGACAGGGGATGGCTACACCTTC. Translating it yields CASSLVGTGDGYTF.

V usage is TRBV5-1 and J usage is TRBJ2-7; 7 positions match TRBD2. J gave up 5 bases and V 0 bases, and 8 bases lay outside the gene matches. CDR1 and CDR2 from the germline V gene are SGHRS and YFSETQ. The CDR3 covers 15 residues. The CDR3 coding sequence is TGCGCCAGCAGCTTGGGGATAGCGGGCTTCGACGAGCAGTACTTC. It encodes CASSLGIAGFDEQYF.

This chain joins TRBV5-1 and TRBJ1-1; TRBD1 agrees at 7 bases. There are 17 residues in the CDR3. Germline loops: CDR1 SGHRS, CDR2 YFSETQ. V shed 6 bases and J 0 bases; nucleotides not matched to a gene: 14. This CDR3 is CASTPGGTAKMNTEAFF. The DNA of the CDR3 is TGCGCCAGCACCCCCGGCGGGACAGCGAAAATGAACACTGAAGCTTTCTTT.

The chain links TRBV7-3 to TRBJ2-1; no clear D gene. Trimming stripped 3 bases from V and 5 bases from J, with 5 bases between. The CDR3 length is 12 residues. Germline V gives CDR1 SGHTA, CDR2 FQGTGA. The CDR3 region has the DNA TGTGCCAGCAGCTTGTATGACAATGAGCAGTTCTTC. Translation: CASSLYDNEQFF.

This chain uses TRBV7-2 with TRBJ2-1; 9 bases map to TRBD2. Trimming cost V 2 bases and J 6 bases; bases outside gene matches: 5. This CDR3 has 15 residues. The germline gives CDR1 SGHTA, CDR2 FQGNSA. DNA for the CDR3: TGTGCCAGCAGCTTACTCGCGGGAGGGCCCAATGAGCAGTTCTTC. Translation: CASSLLAGGPNEQFF. The complete variable domain, with remaining parts taken from reference TRBV7-2 and TRBJ2-1, reads GAGVSQSPSNKVTEKGKDVELRCDPISGHTALYWYRQSLGQGLEFLIYFQGNSAPDKSGLPSDRFSAERTGGSVSTLTIQRTQQEDSAVYLCASSLLAGGPNEQFFGPGTRLTVL.

The count of this clone is one. This chain links TRBV2 with TRBJ1-6; D perhaps matches TRBD1 (6 bases). The CDR3 totals 16 residues. CDR1 is SNHLY, CDR2 FYNNEI, per germline. V was cut by 4 bases and J by 7 bases, with 17 bases left in between. The CDR3 nucleotides are TGTGCCAGCAGTGGTGATCGGGGGGCTAGGAATTCACCCCTCCACTTT. It specifies CASSGDRGARNSPLHF.